This record looks at one T cell receptor (beta chain) sequence and its context. The target antigen is unknown. These data originate in a study of post-analysis software for immune sequencing data. Study summary: Secondary progressive, relapsing-remitting and progressive-relapsing multiple sclerosis were among the included disease courses. The study, taken as a whole, reports: For normalized Chao1 diversity, multiple sclerosis patients scored significantly lower than controls did. Five or six TRBV segments were significantly more frequent in patients than in controls. TRBV5-6, TRBV5-1 and TRBV20-1 were among these segments. Samples from one preparation batch, clustered by F measure, grouped strongly together.

This CDR3 region has 12 residues. Germline V CDR1 and CDR2: SGHRS, YFSETQ. Unique-molecular-identifier-tagged TCR beta cDNA libraries were used. TCRdb reprocessed the PCR reads with MiXCR, giving one entry per CDR3 protein. The data contain roughly 200,000 distinct CDR3 sequences, 29% of them singletons. The TCR sequence derives from a girl aged 2 to 17 with multiple sclerosis. Sequenced input: blood. The V call is TRBV5-1, the J call TRBJ2-4; no reliable D call. The last part of the DNA fits TRBJ2-7 better; the J call may be wrong. CDR3 nucleotides: TGCGCCAGCAGCCTTGGAAGCTTCGAGCAGTACTTC. This translates into CASSLGSFEQYF.